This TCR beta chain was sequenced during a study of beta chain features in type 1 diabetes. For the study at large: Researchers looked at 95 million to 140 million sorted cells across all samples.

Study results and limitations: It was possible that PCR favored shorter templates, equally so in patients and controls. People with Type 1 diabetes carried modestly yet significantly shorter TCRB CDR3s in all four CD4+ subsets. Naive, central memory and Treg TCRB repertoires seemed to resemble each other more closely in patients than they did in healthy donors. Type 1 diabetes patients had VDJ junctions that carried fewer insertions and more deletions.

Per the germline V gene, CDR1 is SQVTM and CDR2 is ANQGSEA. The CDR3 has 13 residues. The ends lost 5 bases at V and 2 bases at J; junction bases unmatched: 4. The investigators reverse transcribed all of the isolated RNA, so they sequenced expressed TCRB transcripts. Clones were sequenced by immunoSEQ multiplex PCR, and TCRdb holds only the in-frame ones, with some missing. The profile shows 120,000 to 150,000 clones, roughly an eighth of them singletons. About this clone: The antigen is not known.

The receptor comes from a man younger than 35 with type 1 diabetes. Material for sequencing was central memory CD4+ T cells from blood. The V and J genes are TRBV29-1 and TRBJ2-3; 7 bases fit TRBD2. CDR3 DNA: TGCAGCGTTCTAGCGGAGCTCACAGATACGCAGTATTTT. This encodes CSVLAELTDTQYF.